This T cell receptor (beta chain) emerged from a study of blood T cell repertoires in COVID-19. Study at large: In each case, the material was cDNA or gDNA derived from T cells, B-cell-depleted T cells, or PBMCs.

Authors' methods: Counts of nucleated cells, estimated from reference gene primer amplification, were obtained. Sequenced by immunoSEQ multiplex PCR; TCRdb stores in-frame clones only, minus some. For V, J and clone size, that table is used; D and trimming come from the DNA. The sample includes some 110,000 clones, roughly 84% of them seen just once. Trimming took 6 bases from V and 2 from J, leaving 19 bases between them. The CDR3 is 16 residues long. Germline V gene lookup returns CDR1 SGHKS and CDR2 YYEKEE (reference sequence). Sequencing was performed on PBMCs or T cells enriched from blood (not recorded which). This sequence was found in a woman younger than 45 who had recovered from COVID-19. V and J are TRBV5-5 and TRBJ2-3, with D possibly matching TRBD1 (6 bases). The CDR3 region is CASTTSLRGTTDTQYF. In DNA form, the CDR3 reads TGTGCCAGCACCACCTCACTCAGGGGAACCACAGATACGCAGTATTTT. Complete variable domain (other parts from reference TRBV5-5 and TRBJ2-3): DAGVTQSPTHLIKTRGQQVTLRCSPISGHKSVSWYQQVLGQGPQFIFQYYEKEERGRGNFPDRFSARQFPNYSSELNVNALLLGDSALYLCASTTSLRGTTDTQYFGPGTRLTVL.